The 20 T cell receptor beta chains presented below share a single source sample, sequenced in a study of CD8 T cells in ankylosing spondylitis. No cognate antigen is known for these TCRs. One entry per CDR3 protein results from TCRdb running MiXCR on the 5' RACE reads. The sample has under 950,000 distinct CDR3 sequences; around 19% are singletons. General observations from the study: Characteristic of ankylosing spondylitis blood, it appeared, was a TCR beta motif comprising roughly 8 highly homologous variants.

The material sequenced was blood, either unsorted or a sorted T cell fraction (not recorded which). These receptors originate from a male donor with ankylosing spondylitis.

This clonotype was recorded at least ten times. The rearrangement joins TRBV29-1 to TRBJ2-5; a weak D match, TRBD2 (5 bases). The V gene's germline CDR1 is SQVTM and CDR2 ANQGSEA. There are 15 residues in the CDR3. The ends were cut back, 3 bases at V and 5 bases at J, with 19 bases in the middle. In DNA form, the CDR3 reads TGCAGCGTTGACAGACATGCGGGCCGCCAGGAGACCCAGTACTTC. It specifies CSVDRHAGRQETQYF.

The chain combines TRBV4-3 with TRBJ1-1; unclear D gene. Germline CDR1 is LGHNA and CDR2 is YSLEER. The CDR3 sequence is 15 residues long. The germline V and J ends were trimmed by 4 bases and 0 bases, with 12 bases remaining between them. The CDR3 coding sequence is TGCGCCAGCAGCCGCGAACTTGGGGTGAACACTGAAGCTTTCTTT. The encoded protein is CASSRELGVNTEAFF.

This clonotype was counted a few times. The chain carries TRBV3-1 and TRBJ2-7; D gene ambiguous. Germline V gives CDR1 LGHDT, CDR2 YNNKEL (reference sequence). CDR3 size: 13 residues. Between the trimmed V and J ends, which lost 2 bases and 9 bases, there was a span of 14 bases. CDR3 protein: CASSQSNSRGQYF. In nucleotides, the CDR3 is TGTGCCAGCAGCCAATCAAATAGCCGCGGGCAGTACTTC.

This clonotype was observed a handful of times. This chain joins TRBV5-1 and TRBJ2-7, with no clear D. This CDR3 spans 14 amino acids. The V gene's germline CDR1 is SGHRS and CDR2 YFSETQ. V shed 5 bases and J shed 3 bases, with 15 bases lying between them. The CDR3 nucleotides are TGCGCCAGCAGTCAAACTGACCCGCGCTACGAGCAGTACTTC. Its translation: CASSQTDPRYEQYF.

This rearrangement joins TRBV4-2 to TRBJ2-7; possibly TRBD2 for D (6 bases). Trimming took off 0 bases at V and 4 bases at J, with 13 bases between the two ends. Looked up from germline, CDR1 is LGHNA and CDR2 is YNFKEQ. The CDR3 spans 15 residues. The CDR3 region is CASSQDRGTEYEQYF. For the CDR3, the DNA is TGTGCCAGCAGCCAAGATCGCGGGACTGAATACGAGCAGTACTTC.

The table lists this clonotype with a few counts. The rearrangement links TRBV5-8 to TRBJ1-2; 12 nucleotides match TRBD1. The CDR3 extends over 14 amino acids. Germline-derived CDR1 and CDR2 are SGHTS and YDEGEE. Germline trimming cut 4 bases from V and 8 bases from J; bases unmatched to any gene: 6. CDR3 bases: TGTGCCAGCAGCAAGGGACAGGGGGCAAGGGGCTACACCTTC. This gives the protein CASSKGQGARGYTF.

This sequence joins TRBV11-2 and TRBJ2-2; D uncertain. V was shortened by 0 bases and J by 8 bases, with 19 bases between the two germline ends. This CDR3 has 17 residues. Germline V gene sequence: CDR1 SGHAT, CDR2 FQNNGV. This CDR3 reads CASSLDRRSPEGGELFF. CDR3 DNA: TGTGCCAGCAGCTTAGATCGTAGATCTCCGGAAGGAGGGGAGCTGTTTTTT. Full variable domain (missing parts from reference TRBV11-2 and TRBJ2-2): EAGVAQSPRYKIIEKRQSVAFWCNPISGHATLYWYQQILGQGPKLLIQFQNNGVVDDSQLPKDRFSAERLKGVDSTLKIQPAKLEDSAVYLCASSLDRRSPEGGELFFGEGSRLTVL.

The sample holds many counts of this clonotype. V gene TRBV29-1 combines with J gene TRBJ2-2; D is unclear. This CDR3 contains 14 residues. Germline CDR1 is SQVTM and CDR2 is ANQGSEA. Trimming removed 4 bases at V and 0 bases at J, with 9 bases between. The DNA of the CDR3 is TGCAGCGTTGTTTCCAGCGCGAACACCGGGGAGCTGTTTTTT. Translated, it gives CSVVSSANTGELFF.

There are a few counts of this clonotype. The chain recombines TRBV6-2 or TRBV6-3 with TRBJ2-6; 7 bases are a match to TRBD2. The CDR3 is 16 residues long. The V and J ends lost 4 bases and 2 bases, in that order; junction bases with no gene match: 5. Germline lookup yields CDR1 MNHEY and CDR2 SVGEGT. CDR3 region: CASSLGTITGANVLTF. The CDR3 DNA reads TGTGCCAGCAGTTTGGGGACTATCACTGGGGCCAACGTCCTGACTTTC.

The chain combines TRBV7-2 with TRBJ2-3; 12 bases match TRBD2. Germline lookup yields CDR1 SGHTA and CDR2 FQGNSA. The CDR3 loop spans 16 amino acids. J lost 5 bases, V lost 2 bases, and 5 bases had no gene match. CDR3 DNA: TGTGCCAGCAGCTTAAGACTAGCGGGAGTCAAAGATACGCAGTATTTT. Its protein is CASSLRLAGVKDTQYF.

The gene calls are TRBV5-4 and TRBJ2-2, with 9 bases fitting TRBD2. This CDR3 region has 16 residues. Germline V gene data show CDR1 as SGHNT and CDR2 as YYREEE (reference sequence). Trimming removed 5 bases from V and 2 bases from J; junction bases left unmatched: 7. The CDR3 is CASSREAGGNTGELFF. In DNA form, the CDR3 reads TGTGCCAGCAGTCGAGAAGCGGGAGGAAACACCGGGGAGCTGTTTTTT.

This clonotype occurred a few times. J is TRBJ1-1 and V is TRBV5-1, with no clear D. V lost 4 bases to trimming and J lost 1 base, with 5 bases between them. Per germline, CDR1 SGHRS and CDR2 YFSETQ. The CDR3 totals 12 residues. CDR3 in DNA: TGCGCCAGCAGCAATAGGAACACTGAAGCTTTCTTT. It specifies CASSNRNTEAFF.

This clonotype was seen only a few times. The junction departs from the called germline gene at one end, perhaps through a read error. This rearrangement joins TRBV13 to TRBJ1-6; D ambiguous. The V gene's germline CDR1 is PRHDT and CDR2 FYEKMQ (reference sequence). The CDR3 is 14 amino acids. Here the CDR3 reads CASSLGNWNSPLHF. CDR3 in DNA: TGTGCCAGCAGCCTAGGGAACTGGAATTCACCCCTCCACTTT.

This chain connects TRBV28 to TRBJ2-7; the D gene is possibly TRBD2 (5 bases). The CDR3 spans 14 residues. The germline V gene encodes CDR1 MDHEN and CDR2 SYDVKM. V dropped 7 bases and J dropped 3 bases, with 16 bases sitting between them. This CDR3 is CASNLRVRGYEQYF. The CDR3 nucleotides are TGTGCCAGCAACCTGAGGGTTAGAGGCTACGAGCAGTACTTC.

In its sample, this clonotype was seen a few times. The chain is built from TRBV6-2 or TRBV6-3 and TRBJ2-1, with D possibly being TRBD2 (5 bases). Per germline, CDR1 MNHEY and CDR2 SVGEGT. Trimming took 7 bases from V and 9 from J, leaving 13 bases between them. The CDR3 sequence is 12 residues long. The CDR3, as DNA: TGTGCCAGCACCCTAGCTTACGGTGAGCAGTTCTTC. Its translation is CASTLAYGEQFF.

This clonotype was detected only a few times. This chain uses TRBV6-5 with TRBJ1-1; 8 positions match TRBD1. The CDR3 covers 16 residues. Germline CDR1 MNHEY, CDR2 SVGAGI. The V and J ends lost 0 bases and 0 bases, in that order; junction bases with no gene match: 3. Here the CDR3 reads CASSYSRTGMNTEAFF. DNA of the CDR3: TGTGCCAGCAGTTACTCGCGGACAGGGATGAACACTGAAGCTTTCTTT.

The chain employs TRBV7-9 and TRBJ2-5, with 14 bases fitting TRBD2. Per germline, CDR1 SEHNR and CDR2 FQNEAQ (reference sequence). CDR3 length: 15 amino acids. V lost 6 bases, J lost 5 bases, and 5 bases stayed unmatched. The CDR3 sequence: CASSRTSGGSETQYF. In nucleotides, the CDR3 is TGTGCCAGCAGTCGGACTAGCGGGGGGTCGGAGACCCAGTACTTC.

This clonotype was seen a handful of times. Here the CDR3 reads CASSAQSSGANVLTF. CDR3 sequence (DNA): TGTGCCAGCAGTGCTCAGAGCTCTGGGGCCAACGTCCTGACTTTC. The genes are TRBV6-1 and TRBJ2-6; D remains unclear. Trimming took 4 bases from V and 0 from J, leaving 7 bases between them. The germline V gene has CDR1 MNHNS and CDR2 SASEGT. The CDR3 sequence is 15 residues long.

The chain uses TRBV4-3 and TRBJ1-2; unclear D gene. V dropped 0 bases and J dropped 4 bases, with 12 bases sitting between them. CDR3 length: 15 residues. The germline CDR1 and CDR2 sequences are LGHNA and YSLEER. CDR3 nucleotides: TGCGCCAGCAGCCAAGAGGGCGTACGGAGCTATGGCTACACCTTC. Amino acid sequence: CASSQEGVRSYGYTF.

This clonotype was seen only a few times. J is TRBJ1-6 and V is TRBV10-3, with no clear D. Trimming cost V 10 bases and J 4 bases, with 23 bases left between them. The CDR3 has 17 amino acids. CDR1 ENHRY and CDR2 SYGVKD come from the germline V gene. Written as DNA, the CDR3 is TGTGCCACCTGGTGGGGTCCCGACTTACTTTATAATTCACCCCTCCACTTT. It specifies CATWWGPDLLYNSPLHF.